This T cell receptor (beta chain) appears in the sequencing data of a study of cytomegalovirus exposure and HLA in healthy donors. V dropped 4 bases and J dropped 9 bases, with 11 bases sitting between them. Germline V gene sequence: CDR1 SGHRS, CDR2 YFSETQ. CDR3 size: 12 residues. Primers: 60 Vbeta forward and 13 Jbeta reverse. Libraries were prepared by immunoSEQ multiplex PCR; TCRdb keeps only in-frame clonotypes and omits some of them. The sample consists of 150,000 to 200,000 clones, approximately 70% of them appearing once. This chain connects TRBV5-1 to TRBJ2-1; the D gene is possibly TRBD2 (7 bases). Sequencing input: PBMCs. The source of this sequence is a man in his forties in good health and CMV-seropositive. The CDR3 is CASSRGAGEQFF. As DNA, the CDR3 is TGCGCCAGCAGCCGGGGGGCTGGTGAGCAGTTCTTC.